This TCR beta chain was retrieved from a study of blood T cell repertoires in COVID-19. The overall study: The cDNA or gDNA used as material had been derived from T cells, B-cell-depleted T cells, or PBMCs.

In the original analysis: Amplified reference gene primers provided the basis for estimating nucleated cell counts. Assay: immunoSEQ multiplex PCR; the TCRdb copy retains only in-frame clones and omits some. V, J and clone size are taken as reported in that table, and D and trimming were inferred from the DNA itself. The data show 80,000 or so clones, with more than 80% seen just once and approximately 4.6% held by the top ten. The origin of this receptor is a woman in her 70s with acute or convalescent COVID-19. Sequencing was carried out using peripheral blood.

In nucleotides, the CDR3 is TGTGCCAGCAGTGGGGCTAGCCCCTACGAGCAGTACTTC. Protein product: CASSGASPYEQYF. This chain connects TRBV2 to TRBJ2-7; a weak D match, TRBD2 (5 bases). V gave up 4 bases and J gave up 2 bases, with 9 bases separating them. The CDR3 consists of 13 residues. Germline loops: CDR1 SNHLY, CDR2 FYNNEI.